Only a few counts were recorded for the clone carrying this TCR beta chain. Its matching antigen is unknown. Healthy Caucasians were all of the donors. These data come from a study of identical twins. Study-wide results and limits: Out-of-frame alpha sequences shared by twins were enriched for low generation probability.

Through template switching, a universal primer site was introduced, and the cDNA contained unique molecular identifiers. TCRdb reanalysed the 5' RACE reads using MiXCR and keeps one entry per CDR3 protein. The sample holds 690,000 or so distinct CDR3 sequences, less than 10% seen once. Germline V gives CDR1 DFQATT, CDR2 SNEGSKA (reference sequence). The CDR3 has 18 residues. The junction had 12 bases not matched to a gene; V was cut back by 0 bases and J by 1 base. These data were likewise used in another study, on yellow fever vaccine responses in identical twins.

Material for sequencing was PBMCs. V gene TRBV20-1 combines with J gene TRBJ1-5; 7 bases match TRBD1. The TCR was taken from a woman between 18 and 30 years old in good health. CDR3 sequence (DNA): TGCAGTGCTAGAGACAAAATGACAGGGTCGAGGAGCAATCAGCCCCAGCATTTT. This encodes CSARDKMTGSRSNQPQHF.